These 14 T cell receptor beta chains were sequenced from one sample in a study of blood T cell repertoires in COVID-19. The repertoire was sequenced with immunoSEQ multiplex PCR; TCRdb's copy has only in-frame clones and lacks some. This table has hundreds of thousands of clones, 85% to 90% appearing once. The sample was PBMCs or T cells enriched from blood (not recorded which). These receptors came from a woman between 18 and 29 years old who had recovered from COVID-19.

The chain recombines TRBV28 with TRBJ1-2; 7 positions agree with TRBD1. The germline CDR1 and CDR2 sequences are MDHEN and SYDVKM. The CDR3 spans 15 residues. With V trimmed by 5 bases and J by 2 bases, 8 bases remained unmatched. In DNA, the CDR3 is TGTGCCAGCAGTCCAGCCGACAGGGAAAACTATGGCTACACCTTC. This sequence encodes CASSPADRENYGYTF.

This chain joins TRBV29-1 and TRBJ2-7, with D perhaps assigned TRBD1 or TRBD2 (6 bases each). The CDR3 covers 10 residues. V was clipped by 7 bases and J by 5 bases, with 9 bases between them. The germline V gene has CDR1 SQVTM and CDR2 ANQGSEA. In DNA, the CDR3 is TGCAGCGCGGGGGACAACGAGCAGTACTTC. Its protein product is CSAGDNEQYF.

CDR3 sequence (DNA): TGTGCCAGAGATCAGGGGGTTGATCAGCCCCAGCATTTT. Amino acid sequence: CARDQGVDQPQHF. This chain connects TRBV19 to TRBJ1-5, with 7 bases aligning to TRBD1. The junction had 7 bases not matched to a gene; V was cut back by 9 bases and J by 5 bases. Germline CDR1 LNHDA, CDR2 SQIVND (reference sequence). The CDR3 loop spans 13 amino acids.

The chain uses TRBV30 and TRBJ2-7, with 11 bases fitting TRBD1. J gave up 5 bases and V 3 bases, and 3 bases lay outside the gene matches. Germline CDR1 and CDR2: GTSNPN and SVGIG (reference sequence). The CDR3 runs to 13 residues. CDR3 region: CAWSGTGGNEQYF. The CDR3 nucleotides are TGTGCCTGGAGCGGGACAGGGGGGAACGAGCAGTACTTC.

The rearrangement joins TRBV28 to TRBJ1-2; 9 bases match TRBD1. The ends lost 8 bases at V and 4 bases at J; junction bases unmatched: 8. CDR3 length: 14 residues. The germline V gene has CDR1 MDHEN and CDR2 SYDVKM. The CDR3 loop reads CASSTGGEAYGYTF. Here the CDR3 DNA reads TGTGCCAGCTCGACAGGGGGAGAGGCCTATGGCTACACCTTC.

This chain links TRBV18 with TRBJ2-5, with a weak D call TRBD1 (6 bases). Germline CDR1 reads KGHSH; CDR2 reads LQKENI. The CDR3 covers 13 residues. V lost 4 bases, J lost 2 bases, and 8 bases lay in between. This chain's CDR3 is CASSQGQQETQYF. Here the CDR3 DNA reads TGTGCCAGCTCACAGGGACAACAAGAGACCCAGTACTTC.

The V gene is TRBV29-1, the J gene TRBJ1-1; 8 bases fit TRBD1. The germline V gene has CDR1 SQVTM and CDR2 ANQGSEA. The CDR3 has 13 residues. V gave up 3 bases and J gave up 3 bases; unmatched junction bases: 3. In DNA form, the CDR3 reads TGCAGCGTTGACAGGGGGCAGGACACTGAAGCTTTCTTT. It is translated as CSVDRGQDTEAFF.

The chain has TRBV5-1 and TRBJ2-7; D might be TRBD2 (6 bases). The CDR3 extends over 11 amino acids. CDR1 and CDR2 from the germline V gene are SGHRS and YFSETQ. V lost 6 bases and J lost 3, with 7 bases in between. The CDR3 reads CASTGGYEQYF. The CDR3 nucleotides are TGCGCCAGCACCGGGGGCTACGAGCAGTACTTC.

Here the CDR3 DNA reads TGCGCCAGCAGCGTCCGGGACAGGGGGCGCGATGAGCAGTTCTTC. It is translated as CASSVRDRGRDEQFF. V usage is TRBV5-1 and J usage is TRBJ2-1; 12 nucleotides line up with TRBD1. The V segment lost 4 bases and the J segment 8 bases; nucleotides outside the gene matches: 7. Germline V gene data show CDR1 as SGHRS and CDR2 as YFSETQ. The CDR3 is made up of 15 amino acids. Full variable domain (remainder filled in from reference TRBV5-1 and TRBJ2-1): KAGVTQTPRYLIKTRGQQVTLSCSPISGHRSVSWYQQTPGQGLQFLFEYFSETQRNKGNFPGRFSGRQFSNSRSEMNVSTLELGDSALYLCASSVRDRGRDEQFFGPGTRLTVL.

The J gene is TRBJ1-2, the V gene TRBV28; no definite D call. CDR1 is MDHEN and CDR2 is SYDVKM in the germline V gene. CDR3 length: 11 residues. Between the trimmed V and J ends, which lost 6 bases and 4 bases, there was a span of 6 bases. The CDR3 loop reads CASRTSYGYTF. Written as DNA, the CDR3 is TGTGCCAGCAGGACATCCTATGGCTACACCTTC.

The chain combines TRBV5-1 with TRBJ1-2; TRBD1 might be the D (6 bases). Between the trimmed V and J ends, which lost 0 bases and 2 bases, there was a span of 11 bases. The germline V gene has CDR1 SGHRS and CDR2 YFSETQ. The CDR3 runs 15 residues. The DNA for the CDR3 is TGCGCCAGCAGCTTGGCAGGGGAGTCAAACTATGGCTACACCTTC. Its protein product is CASSLAGESNYGYTF. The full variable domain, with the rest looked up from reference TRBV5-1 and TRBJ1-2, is KAGVTQTPRYLIKTRGQQVTLSCSPISGHRSVSWYQQTPGQGLQFLFEYFSETQRNKGNFPGRFSGRQFSNSRSEMNVSTLELGDSALYLCASSLAGESNYGYTFGSGTRLTVV.

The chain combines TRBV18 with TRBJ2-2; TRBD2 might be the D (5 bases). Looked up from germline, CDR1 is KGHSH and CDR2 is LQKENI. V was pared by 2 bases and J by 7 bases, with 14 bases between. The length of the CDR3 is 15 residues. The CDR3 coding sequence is TGTGCCAGCTCACCAGGCCAGATCGGGATCGGGGAGCTGTTTTTT. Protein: CASSPGQIGIGELFF.

The CDR3 here is CASSEASGADTQYF. The DNA for the CDR3 is TGTGCCAGCAGTGAAGCGTCAGGGGCAGATACGCAGTATTTT. The chain combines TRBV2 with TRBJ2-3; D may be TRBD1 (6 bases). The germline gives CDR1 SNHLY, CDR2 FYNNEI. Trimming took 0 bases from V and 4 from J, leaving 8 bases between them. The CDR3 spans 14 residues. The variable domain in full, with the rest retrieved from reference TRBV2 and TRBJ2-3, is EPEVTQTPSHQVTQMGQEVILRCVPISNHLYFYWYRQILGQKVEFLVSFYNNEISEKSEIFDDQFSVERPDGSNFTLKIRSTKLEDSAMYFCASSEASGADTQYFGPGTRLTVL.

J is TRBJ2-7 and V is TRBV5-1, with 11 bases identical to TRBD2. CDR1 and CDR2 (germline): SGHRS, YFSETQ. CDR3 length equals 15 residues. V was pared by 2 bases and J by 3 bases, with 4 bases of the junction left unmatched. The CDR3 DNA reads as TGCGCCAGCAGCTTCATACTAGCGGGGGACTACGAGCAGTACTTC. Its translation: CASSFILAGDYEQYF.